This T cell receptor (beta chain) stems from a study of blood T cell repertoires in COVID-19. Study-level information: PBMCs, B-cell-depleted T cells, or T cells were the source of the cDNA or gDNA that made up the material.

As processed by the authors: Amplified reference gene primers provided the basis for estimating nucleated cell counts. Profiling relied on immunoSEQ multiplex PCR, and the TCRdb table lists in-frame clones only, not all of them. V and J calls and clone size follow that table, whereas D and trimming were derived from the DNA. The data contain around 41,000 clones, over 90% of them singletons. The CDR3 length is 14 residues. V was cut by 4 bases and J by 7 bases, with 16 bases left in between. Germline V gene data show CDR1 as MNHEY and CDR2 as SMNVEV (reference sequence). The sample consisted of peripheral blood. The clonotype was recovered from a human donor in a cohort sampled during active COVID-19. The chain carries TRBV27 and TRBJ1-1, with a tentative D call TRBD1 (6 bases). DNA for the CDR3: TGTGCCAGCAGTTCCCCCGATAGGGGGATTGAAGCTTTCTTT. Protein: CASSSPDRGIEAFF.